A single sample gave rise to the 6 T cell receptor beta chains below, sequenced in a study of blood T cell repertoires in COVID-19. Only in-frame clones appear in the TCRdb table, and some are missing; sequencing was by immunoSEQ multiplex PCR. In the table there are about 23,000 clones, around 70% of which are singletons. Input material: peripheral blood. The receptors derive from an elderly woman with acute or convalescent COVID-19.

A few counts support this clone. V gene TRBV5-1 combines with J gene TRBJ1-1, with TRBD1 matching 9 bases. CDR3 length: 15 amino acids. The germline V gene encodes CDR1 SGHRS and CDR2 YFSETQ. The V and J ends lost 0 bases and 6 bases, in that order; junction bases with no gene match: 6. The CDR3 is CASSLARTGASEAFF. CDR3 bases: TGCGCCAGCAGCTTGGCCCGGACAGGGGCTTCTGAAGCTTTCTTT.

This sequence joins TRBV2 and TRBJ1-4; 7 bases fit TRBD1. CDR3 length: 16 residues. The germline gives CDR1 SNHLY, CDR2 FYNNEI. The J segment lost 8 bases and the V segment lost 4 bases, leaving 13 bases of the junction unmatched. The CDR3 reads CASSAIGGGVGEKLFF. The CDR3 DNA reads TGTGCCAGCAGTGCGATAGGGGGCGGAGTTGGAGAAAAACTGTTTTTT. The full variable domain, its missing parts supplied by reference TRBV2 and TRBJ1-4, is EPEVTQTPSHQVTQMGQEVILRCVPISNHLYFYWYRQILGQKVEFLVSFYNNEISEKSEIFDDQFSVERPDGSNFTLKIRSTKLEDSAMYFCASSAIGGGVGEKLFFGSGTQLSVL.

This clone was observed a few times. The chain uses TRBV9 and TRBJ2-5, with TRBD2 identical over 8 bases. The CDR3 contains 15 residues. The ends lost 4 bases at V and 2 bases at J; junction bases unmatched: 7. In germline, CDR1 is SGDLS, CDR2 YYNGEE. The CDR3 is CASSTPSGGQETQYF. In DNA, the CDR3 is TGTGCCAGCAGCACCCCCTCGGGGGGGCAAGAGACCCAGTACTTC.

The chain carries TRBV2 and TRBJ2-2, with a tentative D call TRBD1 (6 bases). The CDR3 totals 15 residues. Trimming left V 2 bases short and J 1 base short, with 8 bases between. Germline V gene sequence: CDR1 SNHLY, CDR2 FYNNEI. The CDR3 sequence is CASSEWGQNTGELFF. The CDR3 DNA sequence: TGTGCCAGCAGTGAATGGGGACAGAACACCGGGGAGCTGTTTTTT.

The chain has TRBV27 and TRBJ2-1, with a weak D call TRBD2 (7 bases). Trimming cost V 3 bases and J 6 bases, with 12 bases left between them. There are 14 residues in the CDR3. Germline lookup yields CDR1 MNHEY and CDR2 SMNVEV (reference sequence). As DNA, the CDR3 is TGTGCCAGCAGTTTCGGGGGGCCAGCCAATGAGCAGTTCTTC. Protein product: CASSFGGPANEQFF.

The chain uses TRBV4-1 and TRBJ2-3; 14 positions agree with TRBD2. V lost 0 bases, J lost 4 bases, and 6 bases stayed unmatched. This CDR3 spans 18 amino acids. Per the germline V gene, CDR1 is MGHRA and CDR2 is YSYEKL. The CDR3 reads CASSQEIGLAGGADTQYF. In DNA form, the CDR3 reads TGCGCCAGCAGCCAAGAAATAGGACTAGCGGGGGGTGCAGATACGCAGTATTTT.